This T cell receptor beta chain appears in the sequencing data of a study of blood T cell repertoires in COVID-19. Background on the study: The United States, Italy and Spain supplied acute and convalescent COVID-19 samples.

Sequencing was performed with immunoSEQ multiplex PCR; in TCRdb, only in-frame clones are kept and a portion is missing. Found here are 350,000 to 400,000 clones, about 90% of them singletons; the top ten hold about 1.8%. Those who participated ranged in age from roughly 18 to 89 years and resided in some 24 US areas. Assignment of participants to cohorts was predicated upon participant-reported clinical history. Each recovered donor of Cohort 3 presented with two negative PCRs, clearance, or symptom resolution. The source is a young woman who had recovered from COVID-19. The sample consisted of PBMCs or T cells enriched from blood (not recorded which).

The CDR3 region is CASSTGQGRNTEAFF. The CDR3 nucleotides read TGTGCCAGTAGTACCGGACAGGGGAGGAACACTGAAGCTTTCTTT. V is TRBV19 and J is TRBJ1-1; 9 bases line up with TRBD1. Germline CDR1 is LNHDA and CDR2 is SQIVND (reference sequence). This CDR3 has 15 residues. V shed 4 bases, J shed 1 base, and the junction held 4 bases outside the gene matches.